A single sample is the source of the 20 T cell receptor beta chains below, sequenced in a study of regulatory T cells in long-lasting Graves disease. Building the TCR beta libraries relied on iRepertoire HTBI primers, and CDR3 regions underwent Arm-PCR. TCRdb re-called the multiplex PCR reads through MiXCR, storing one row per CDR3 protein. This sample has 500,000 to 800,000 distinct CDR3 sequences, with around 30% found just once. Time point meaning: persistent/refractory GD, antithyroid drugs over 5 years with positive TRAb. Construction of the TCR library relied on RNA isolated from PBMCs. Sequenced material: peripheral blood mononuclear cells (PBMCs), taken when the disease was refractory, from a patient treated with antithyroid drugs. These receptors all come from a female donor with Graves disease.

J is TRBJ1-2 and V is TRBV3-1; 12 positions agree with TRBD1. CDR1 and CDR2 from the germline V gene are LGHDT and YNNKEL (reference sequence). The CDR3 sequence is 17 residues long. V was clipped by 0 bases and J by 2 bases; unmatched bases: 4. This chain's CDR3 is CASSQEGTGGWNYGYTF. DNA of the CDR3: TGTGCCAGCAGCCAAGAGGGGACAGGGGGCTGGAACTATGGCTACACCTTC.

This clonotype was found a few times. This CDR3 reads CASSPGDLSSGNTIYF. The CDR3 nucleotides are TGTGCCAGCAGTCCGGGCGACTTGAGCTCTGGAAACACCATATATTTT. The J gene is TRBJ1-3, the V gene TRBV6-1; D remains unclear. The CDR3 has 16 amino acids. CDR1 is MNHNS, CDR2 SASEGT, per germline. V lost 5 bases and J lost 0, with 14 bases in between.

This clonotype came up a few times. The chain recombines TRBV5-1 with TRBJ1-1, with D maybe TRBD1 (6 bases). Trimming pared 2 bases from V and 0 bases from J, leaving 17 bases between. Germline CDR1 is SGHRS and CDR2 is YFSETQ. This CDR3 has 17 residues. CDR3 loop: CASSFSGLQGMNTEAFF. The DNA for the CDR3 is TGCGCCAGCAGCTTCTCGGGGTTACAGGGAATGAACACTGAAGCTTTCTTT.

The V gene is TRBV5-1, the J gene TRBJ1-1; D remains ambiguous. The germline CDR1 and CDR2 sequences are SGHRS and YFSETQ. V was clipped by 5 bases and J by 6 bases, with 14 bases between them. This CDR3 region has 13 residues. The CDR3 DNA reads as TGCGCCAGCAGAGAGGGATTATATTCTGAAGCTTTCTTT. This encodes CASREGLYSEAFF.

Ten or more counts support this clonotype. The chain is built from TRBV30 and TRBJ1-2; D is undetermined. CDR1 is GTSNPN, CDR2 SVGIG, per germline (reference sequence). This CDR3 comprises 13 residues. Trimming removed 4 bases from V and 3 bases from J, with 12 bases in between. For the CDR3, the DNA is TGTGCCTGGAAGCAGGACCTACACTATGGCTACACCTTC. It translates to CAWKQDLHYGYTF.

V gene TRBV6-9 combines with J gene TRBJ1-5, with unresolved D. In germline, CDR1 is MNHGY, CDR2 SVAAGI. This CDR3 is 15 amino acids long. Trimming shortened V by 3 bases and J by 1 base, and 10 bases separated the two germline ends. CDR3 residues: CASSYSSTSNQPQHF. The CDR3 coding sequence is TGTGCCAGCAGTTACTCTTCGACCAGCAATCAGCCCCAGCATTTT.

This chain uses TRBV29-1 with TRBJ1-2; perhaps TRBD1 as D (6 bases). The V end lost 0 bases, the J end lost 4 bases, and 9 bases lay between the germline ends. This CDR3 comprises 13 residues. Germline assignment: CDR1 SQVTM and CDR2 ANQGSEA. The CDR3 region has the DNA TGCAGCGTTGAAGAACAGGGCGTCTATGGCTACACCTTC. It specifies CSVEEQGVYGYTF.

This clonotype was detected only a few times. This chain connects TRBV28 to TRBJ1-4; no reliable D call. The CDR3 consists of 12 residues. V lost 4 bases and J lost 12, with 12 bases in between. CDR1 is MDHEN, CDR2 SYDVKM, per germline. CDR3 sequence: CASSSTIIELFF. The CDR3 DNA follows: TGTGCCAGCAGTTCGACAATAATAGAACTGTTTTTT.

V usage is TRBV6-1 and J usage is TRBJ1-1; no firm D call. The CDR3 is made up of 14 amino acids. Germline V lookup: CDR1 MNHNS, CDR2 SASEGT. Trimming stripped 5 bases from V and 11 bases from J, with 21 bases between. CDR3 amino acids: CASSSILMTNGAFF. CDR3 DNA sequence: TGTGCCAGCAGTAGTATACTCATGACCAACGGGGCTTTCTTT.

This clonotype was counted a few times. The chain joins TRBV11-1 to TRBJ2-5; TRBD2 might be the D (5 bases). In germline, CDR1 is SGHAT, CDR2 FQDESV (reference sequence). The CDR3 has 16 residues. Between the trimmed V and J ends, which lost 5 bases and 5 bases, there was a span of 21 bases. The CDR3 DNA sequence: TGTGCCAGCAGCCGCGCTTGGGTCGGGATAGGGGAGACCCAGTACTTC. It encodes CASSRAWVGIGETQYF.

This clonotype was picked up a small number of times. V gene TRBV9 combines with J gene TRBJ2-1, with 9 positions matching TRBD2. In germline, CDR1 is SGDLS, CDR2 YYNGEE. J lost 8 bases, V lost 1 base, and 4 bases had no gene match. The CDR3 consists of 14 residues. The DNA for the CDR3 is TGTGCCAGCAGCGTAAGCGGGAGGAGTGATGAGCAGTTCTTC. It translates to CASSVSGRSDEQFF.

V and J are TRBV10-3 and TRBJ2-4; D may be TRBD2 (6 bases). From germline, CDR1 is ENHRY and CDR2 SYGVKD. CDR3 size: 15 residues. The V end lost 0 bases, the J end lost 3 bases, and 9 bases lay between the germline ends. This CDR3 is CAISESEEGKNIQYF. The CDR3 DNA follows: TGTGCCATCAGTGAGTCGGAGGAGGGCAAAAACATTCAGTACTTC.

J is TRBJ1-2 and V is TRBV9; D is possibly TRBD1 (5 bases). Germline lookup yields CDR1 SGDLS and CDR2 YYNGEE. The ends were cut back, 0 bases at V and 3 bases at J, with 9 bases in the middle. CDR3 length equals 14 residues. For the CDR3, the DNA is TGTGCCAGCAGCGTAGCGGGGGAGCACTATGGCTACACCTTC. Residues: CASSVAGEHYGYTF.

This clonotype was detected a few times. A far bigger clonotype differs at one base, so this is likely a read error. In DNA, the CDR3 is TGTGCCAGCACCGCCGGGACTAGCGGCTACGAGCAGTACTTC. This translates into CASTAGTSGYEQYF. The V call is TRBV6-2 or TRBV6-3, the J call TRBJ2-7, with TRBD2 identical over 11 bases. V lost 7 bases to trimming and J lost 3 bases; unmatched junction nucleotides: 5. The CDR3 totals 14 residues. CDR1 is MNHEY, CDR2 SVGEGT, per germline.

V is TRBV15 and J is TRBJ1-1, with D possibly TRBD1 on 5 matching bases. Trimming removed 2 bases at V and 4 bases at J, with 20 bases between. The CDR3 sequence is 17 residues long. The germline CDR1 and CDR2 sequences are LNHNV and YYDKDF (reference sequence). CDR3 in DNA: TGTGCCACCAGCAGAAACCCGGGGCAAAGTTGGGTCACTGAAGCTTTCTTT. Protein: CATSRNPGQSWVTEAFF.

The J gene is TRBJ2-7, the V gene TRBV3-1; D is undetermined. The CDR3 is 14 residues long. The V gene's germline CDR1 is LGHDT and CDR2 YNNKEL (reference sequence). The V end was cut by 1 base, the J end by 2 bases, with 9 bases between. In nucleotides, the CDR3 is TGTGCCAGCAGCCAAGGCATGGTCGCCTACGAGCAGTACTTC. This codes for CASSQGMVAYEQYF.

This clonotype was counted a few times. V gene TRBV30 combines with J gene TRBJ1-5; TRBD1 might be the D (5 bases). The CDR3 spans 13 residues. Germline V CDR1 and CDR2: GTSNPN, SVGIG (reference sequence). Trimming left V 5 bases short and J 0 bases short, with 8 bases between. The CDR3 sequence is CAWGTLSNQPQHF. In DNA, the CDR3 is TGTGCCTGGGGGACCCTTAGCAATCAGCCCCAGCATTTT.

In regard to this clonotype: A read error is possible here, since a much larger clone lies one base away. Without the conserved terminal phenylalanine or tryptophan, this CDR3 likely stems from a read error. This sequence joins TRBV7-4 and TRBJ2-1; D not certain. Trimming took off 1 base at V and 6 bases at J, with 7 bases between the two ends. This CDR3 region has 13 residues. Germline CDR1 reads SGHVT; CDR2 reads SQSDAQ. The CDR3 DNA reads as TGTGCCAGCAGCTTAGACATATCCAATGAGCAGTTCTCC. It encodes CASSLDISNEQFS.

The chain combines TRBV15 with TRBJ1-4, with D possibly TRBD1 on 5 matching bases. Germline V gene sequence: CDR1 LNHNV, CDR2 YYDKDF (reference sequence). CDR3 length: 18 amino acids. V was clipped by 0 bases and J by 3 bases, with 17 bases between them. The DNA of the CDR3 is TGTGCCACCAGCAGAGAGTTTGGGGGGAGTGGAGCTAATGAAAAACTGTTTTTT. Its protein product is CATSREFGGSGANEKLFF.

This clonotype was seen many times. The chain uses TRBV12-5 and TRBJ2-7; the match to TRBD1 covers 10 bases. Unmatched junction bases numbered 3, after V lost 4 bases and J lost 0 bases. CDR1 and CDR2 from the germline V gene are LGHNT and FRNRAP. The length of the CDR3 is 15 residues. The CDR3 bases are TGTGCTAGTGGTTCCGGACAGGGGGACTCCTACGAGCAGTACTTC. Translating gives CASGSGQGDSYEQYF. Full variable domain (rest looked up from reference TRBV12-5 and TRBJ2-7): DARVTQTPRHKVTEMGQEVTMRCQPILGHNTVFWYRQTMMQGLELLAYFRNRAPLDDSGMPKDRFSAEMPDATLATLKIQPSEPRDSAVYFCASGSGQGDSYEQYFGPGTRLTVT.